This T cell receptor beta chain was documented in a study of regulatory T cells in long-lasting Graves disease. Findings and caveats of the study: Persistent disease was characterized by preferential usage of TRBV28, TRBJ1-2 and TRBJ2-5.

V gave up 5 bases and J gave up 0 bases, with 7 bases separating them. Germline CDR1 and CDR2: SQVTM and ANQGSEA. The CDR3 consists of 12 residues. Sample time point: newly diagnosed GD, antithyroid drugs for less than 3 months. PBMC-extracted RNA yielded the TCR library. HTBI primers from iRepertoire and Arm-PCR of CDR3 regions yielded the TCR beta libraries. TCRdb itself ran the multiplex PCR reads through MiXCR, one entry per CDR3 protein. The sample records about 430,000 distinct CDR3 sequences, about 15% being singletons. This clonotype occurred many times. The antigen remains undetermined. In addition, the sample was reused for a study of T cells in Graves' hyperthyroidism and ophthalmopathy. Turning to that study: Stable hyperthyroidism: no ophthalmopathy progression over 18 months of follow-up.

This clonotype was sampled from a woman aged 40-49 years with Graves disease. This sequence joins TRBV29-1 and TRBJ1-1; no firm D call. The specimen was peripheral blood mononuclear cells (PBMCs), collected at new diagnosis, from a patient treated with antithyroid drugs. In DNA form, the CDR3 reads TGCAGCGTTAGACCGGTGAACACTGAAGCTTTCTTT. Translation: CSVRPVNTEAFF.